The present T cell receptor beta chain was sequenced within a study of T cell clonality in common variable immunodeficiency (dated by TCRdb to between 2014 and 2016). The study at large found these results: Fewer TCRbeta clones were shared among CVID subjects than among healthy controls (p < 0.0001). TCRbeta clonality was higher in CVID subjects than in healthy controls (t-test p = 0.018), and the increase was most characteristic of about a third of subjects. Correlations between repertoire features and clinical complications were limited by patient heterogeneity within the CVID cohort. Although equal DNA input was used, an average of roughly 80,000 unique sequences per sample was obtained for controls, compared with around 30,000 for CVID samples. CVID TCRbeta sequences were reported to have fewer deletions and N-nucleotide insertions and to lack highly modified clones with 13 or more V deletions. According to the authors, finding the cause of the higher clonality in CVID would require sequencing the repertoires of T cell subpopulations.

Both CVID patients and healthy controls were predominantly of Caucasian heritage. Heparinized peripheral whole blood samples of about 5 to 8 ml were obtained from each donor. Genomic DNA from adults with common variable immune deficiency (CVID) and from healthy adult controls was used to sequence TCRbeta CDR3 repertoires. The control group comprised approximately 22 healthy adult volunteers, roughly 12 female and about 10 male, aged about 20 to 70 years with a mean age of approximately 31. Diluted blood was density-centrifuged over Hypaque 1077 or Ficoll-Paque to isolate peripheral blood mononuclear cells. Genomic DNA was obtained from unsorted mononuclear cells using either Qiagen column purification or a centrifugation-based method. V trim: 4 bases; J trim: 4 bases; unmatched bases: 5. Reading the germline V gene gives CDR1 ENHRY and CDR2 SYGVKD. The CDR3 has 15 amino acids, counting the end cysteine and phenylalanine. The CDR3 was read in part: 36 bases, with the frame set at base 1.

Ten or more counts support this clone. The antigen it recognizes is unknown. The missing CDR3 end, 3 residues past where the read stops, is filled in from the germline J gene. For sequencing, equivalent amounts of genomic DNA were input from CVID and control samples. For every sample, a 60 bp segment covering the rearranged TCRbeta CDR3 region was amplified and then sequenced. The immunoSEQ assay, a bias-corrected multiplex PCR combined with high-throughput sequencing, was used to amplify TCRbeta. Under the source paper's analysis protocol: Every unique nucleotide sequence was considered a clone and was annotated with V, D and J genes, copy number and frequency. Sequences were labeled productive if in frame, and non-productive if out of frame or containing stop codons. As previously described, clonality was calculated on the basis of Shannon's entropy. Mean CDR3 Kyte-Doolittle hydropathy was derived from the predicted amino acid sequences of productive clones. Using the R hclust function, scaled V gene usage was clustered hierarchically with Manhattan distance and complete linkage. To assess clone sharing by CDR3 amino acid sequence, 12 repertoires per group were resampled over 100 rounds. The repertoires were searched for 60 to 75 published EBV-specific TCRbeta sequences and a few hundred published CMV-specific TCRbeta sequences. A couple of CVID samples yielding fewer than 10,000 sequences were excluded from analysis, leaving over 35 CVID repertoires. In TCRdb, the immuneACCESS table is reduced to in-frame sequences with V and J assigned. These tables do not hold every clone; where another copy was compared, an unresolved V gene accounts for under half, and the others remain unexplained. V and J calls plus clone size are reproduced from that table; the DNA served to infer D and trimming. This sample holds around 30,000 clones in total, without any singletons. Together, the top ten hold 3.5% to 4% of the sample.

The material sequenced was peripheral blood mononuclear cells. The TCR sequence derives from a person aged 18-70 years in good health. The chain couples TRBV10-3 to TRBJ2-2; TRBD1 aligns with 8 central bases. CDR3 region: CAISADREGTGELFF. The sequenced part of the CDR3 DNA is TGTGCCATCAGTGCGGACAGGGAAGGCACCGGGGAG.